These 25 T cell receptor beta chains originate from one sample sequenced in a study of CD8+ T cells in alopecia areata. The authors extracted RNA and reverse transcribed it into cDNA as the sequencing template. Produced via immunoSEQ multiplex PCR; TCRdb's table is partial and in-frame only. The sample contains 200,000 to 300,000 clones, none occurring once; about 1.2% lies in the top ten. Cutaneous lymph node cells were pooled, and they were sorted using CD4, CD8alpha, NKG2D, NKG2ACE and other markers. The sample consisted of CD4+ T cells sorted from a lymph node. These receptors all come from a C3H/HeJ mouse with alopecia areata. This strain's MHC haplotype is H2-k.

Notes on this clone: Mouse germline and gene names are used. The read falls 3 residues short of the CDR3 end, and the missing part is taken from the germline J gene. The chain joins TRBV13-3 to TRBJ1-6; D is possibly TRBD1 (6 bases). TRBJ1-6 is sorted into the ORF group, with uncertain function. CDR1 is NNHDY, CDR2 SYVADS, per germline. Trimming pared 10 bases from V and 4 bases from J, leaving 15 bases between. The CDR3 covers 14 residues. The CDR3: CAASKGGYNSPLYF. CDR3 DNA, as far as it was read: TGTGCCGCCTCAAAGGGGGGGTATAATTCGCCC.

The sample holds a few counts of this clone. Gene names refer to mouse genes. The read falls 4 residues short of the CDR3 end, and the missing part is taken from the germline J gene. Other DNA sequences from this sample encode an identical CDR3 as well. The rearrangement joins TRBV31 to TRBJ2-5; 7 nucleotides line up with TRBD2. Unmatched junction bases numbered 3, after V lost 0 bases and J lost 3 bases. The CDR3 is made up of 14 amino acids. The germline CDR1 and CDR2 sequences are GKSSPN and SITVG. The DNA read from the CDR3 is TGTGCCTGGAGTCTAGGCTGGGGGCAAGAC. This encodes CAWSLGWGQD. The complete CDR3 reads CAWSLGWGQDTQYF.

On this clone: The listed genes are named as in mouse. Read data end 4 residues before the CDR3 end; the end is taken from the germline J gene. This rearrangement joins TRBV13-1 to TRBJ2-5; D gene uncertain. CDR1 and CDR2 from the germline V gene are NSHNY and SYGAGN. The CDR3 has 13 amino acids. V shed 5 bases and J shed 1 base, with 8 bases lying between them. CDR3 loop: CASRKTDQDTQYF. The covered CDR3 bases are TGTGCCAGCAGAAAAACAGACCAAGAC.

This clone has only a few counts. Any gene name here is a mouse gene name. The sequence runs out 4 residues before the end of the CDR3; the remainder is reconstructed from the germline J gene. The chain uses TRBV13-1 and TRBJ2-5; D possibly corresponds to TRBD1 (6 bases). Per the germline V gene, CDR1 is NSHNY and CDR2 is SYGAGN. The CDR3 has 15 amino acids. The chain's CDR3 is CASSDAGQGKDTQYF. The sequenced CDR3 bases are TGTGCCAGCAGTGATGCCGGGCAGGGGAAAGAC.

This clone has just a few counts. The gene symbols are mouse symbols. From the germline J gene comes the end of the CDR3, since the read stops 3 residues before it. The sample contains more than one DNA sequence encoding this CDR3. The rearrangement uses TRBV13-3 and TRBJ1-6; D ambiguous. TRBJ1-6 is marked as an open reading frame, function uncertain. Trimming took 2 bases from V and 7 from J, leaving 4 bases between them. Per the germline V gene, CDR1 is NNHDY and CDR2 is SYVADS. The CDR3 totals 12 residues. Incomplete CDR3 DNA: TGTGCCAGCAGTGACAAGAATTCGCCC. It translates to CASSDKNSP. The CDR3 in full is CASSDKNSPLYF.

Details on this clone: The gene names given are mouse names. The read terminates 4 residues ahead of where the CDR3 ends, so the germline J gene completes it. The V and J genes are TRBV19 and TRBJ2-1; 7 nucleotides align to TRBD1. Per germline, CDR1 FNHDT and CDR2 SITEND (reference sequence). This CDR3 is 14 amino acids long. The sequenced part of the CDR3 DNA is TGTGCCAGCAGTCGCCGGGACAGTGGGGCT. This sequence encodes CASSRRDSGA. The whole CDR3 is CASSRRDSGAEQFF.

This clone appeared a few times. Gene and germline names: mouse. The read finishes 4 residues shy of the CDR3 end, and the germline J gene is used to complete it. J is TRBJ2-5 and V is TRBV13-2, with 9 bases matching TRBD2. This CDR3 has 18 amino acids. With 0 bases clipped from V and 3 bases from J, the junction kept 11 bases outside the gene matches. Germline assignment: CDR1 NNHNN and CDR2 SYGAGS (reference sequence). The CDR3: CASGDAKHWGDVQDTQYF. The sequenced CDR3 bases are TGTGCCAGCGGTGATGCAAAGCACTGGGGGGACGTTCAAGAC.

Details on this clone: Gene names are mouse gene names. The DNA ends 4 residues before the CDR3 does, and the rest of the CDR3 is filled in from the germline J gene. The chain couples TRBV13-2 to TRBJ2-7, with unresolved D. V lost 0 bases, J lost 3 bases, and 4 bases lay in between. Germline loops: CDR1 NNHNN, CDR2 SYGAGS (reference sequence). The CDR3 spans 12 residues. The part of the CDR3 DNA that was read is TGTGCCAGCGGTGATGCAGACTAT. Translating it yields CASGDADY. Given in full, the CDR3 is CASGDADYEQYF.

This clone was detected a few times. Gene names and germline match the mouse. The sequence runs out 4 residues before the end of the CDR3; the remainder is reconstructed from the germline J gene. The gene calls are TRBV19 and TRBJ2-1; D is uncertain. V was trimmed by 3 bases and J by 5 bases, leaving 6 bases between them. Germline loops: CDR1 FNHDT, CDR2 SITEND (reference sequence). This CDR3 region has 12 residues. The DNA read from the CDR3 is TGTGCCAGCAGTAGCCCAGATGCT. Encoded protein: CASSSPDA. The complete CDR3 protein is CASSSPDAEQFF.

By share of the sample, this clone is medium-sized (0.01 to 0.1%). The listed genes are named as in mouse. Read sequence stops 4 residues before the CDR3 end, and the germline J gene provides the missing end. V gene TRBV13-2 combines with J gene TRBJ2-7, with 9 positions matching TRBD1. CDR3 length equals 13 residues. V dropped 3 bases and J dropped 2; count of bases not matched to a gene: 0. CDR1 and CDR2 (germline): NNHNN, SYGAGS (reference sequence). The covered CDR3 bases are TGTGCCAGCGGTGGACAGGGGGCCTAT. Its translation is CASGGQGAY. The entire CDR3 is CASGGQGAYEQYF.

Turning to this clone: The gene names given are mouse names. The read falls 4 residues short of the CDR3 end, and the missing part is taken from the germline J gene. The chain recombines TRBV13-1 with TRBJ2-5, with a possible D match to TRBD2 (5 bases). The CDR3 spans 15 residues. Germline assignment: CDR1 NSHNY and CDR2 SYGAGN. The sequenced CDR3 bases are TGTGCCAGCAGTGATGGAAGGCTGGGAAAAGAC. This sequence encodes CASSDGRLGKD. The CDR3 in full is CASSDGRLGKDTQYF.

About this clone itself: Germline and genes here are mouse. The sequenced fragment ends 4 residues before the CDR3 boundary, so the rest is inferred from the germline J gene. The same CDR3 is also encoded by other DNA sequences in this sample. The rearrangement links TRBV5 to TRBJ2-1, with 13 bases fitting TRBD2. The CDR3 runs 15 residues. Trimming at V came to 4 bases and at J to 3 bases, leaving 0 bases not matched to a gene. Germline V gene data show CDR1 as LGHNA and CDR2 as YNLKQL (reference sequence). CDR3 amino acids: CASSRDWGGYAEQFF. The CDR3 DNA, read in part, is TGTGCCAGCAGCCGGGACTGGGGGGGCTATGCT.

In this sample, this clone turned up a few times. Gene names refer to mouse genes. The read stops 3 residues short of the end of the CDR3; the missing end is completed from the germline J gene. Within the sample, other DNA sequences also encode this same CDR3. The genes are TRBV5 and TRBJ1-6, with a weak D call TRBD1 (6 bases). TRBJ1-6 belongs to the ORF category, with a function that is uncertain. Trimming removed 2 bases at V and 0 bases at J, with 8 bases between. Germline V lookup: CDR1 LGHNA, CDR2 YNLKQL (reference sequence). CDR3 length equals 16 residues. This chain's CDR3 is CASSQTGISYNSPLYF. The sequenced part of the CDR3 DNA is TGTGCCAGCAGCCAAACAGGGATTTCCTATAATTCGCCC.

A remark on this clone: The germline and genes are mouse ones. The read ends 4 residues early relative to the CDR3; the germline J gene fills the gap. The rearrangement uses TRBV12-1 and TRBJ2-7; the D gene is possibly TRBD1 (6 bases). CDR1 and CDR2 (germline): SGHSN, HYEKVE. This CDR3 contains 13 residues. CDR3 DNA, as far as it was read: TGTGCCAGCTCTCTCGCAGGGGTGGAT. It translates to CASSLAGVD. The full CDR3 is CASSLAGVDEQYF. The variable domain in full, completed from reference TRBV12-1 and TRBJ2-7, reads DSGVVQSPRHIIKEKGGRSVLTCIPISGHSNVVWYQQTLGKELKFLIQHYEKVERDKGFLPSRFSVQQFDDYHSEMNMSALELEDSAMYFCASSLAGVDEQYFGPGTRLTVL.

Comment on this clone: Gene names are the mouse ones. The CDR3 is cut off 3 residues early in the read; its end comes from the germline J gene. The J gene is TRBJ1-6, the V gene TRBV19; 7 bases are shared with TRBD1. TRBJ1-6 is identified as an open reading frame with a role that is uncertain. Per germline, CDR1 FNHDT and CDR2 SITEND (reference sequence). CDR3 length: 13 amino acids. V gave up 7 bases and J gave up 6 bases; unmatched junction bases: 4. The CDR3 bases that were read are TGTGCCAGCTCTACAGGGGTTAATTCGCCC. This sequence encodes CASSTGVNSP. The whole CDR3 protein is CASSTGVNSPLYF.

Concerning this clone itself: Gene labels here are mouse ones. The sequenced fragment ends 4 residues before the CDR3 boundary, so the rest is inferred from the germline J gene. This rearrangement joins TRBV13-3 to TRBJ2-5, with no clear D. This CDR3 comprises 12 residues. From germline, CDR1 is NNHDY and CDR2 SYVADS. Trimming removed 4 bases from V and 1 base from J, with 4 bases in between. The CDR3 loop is CASSLDQDTQYF. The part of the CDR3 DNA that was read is TGTGCCAGCAGTCTGGACCAAGAC.

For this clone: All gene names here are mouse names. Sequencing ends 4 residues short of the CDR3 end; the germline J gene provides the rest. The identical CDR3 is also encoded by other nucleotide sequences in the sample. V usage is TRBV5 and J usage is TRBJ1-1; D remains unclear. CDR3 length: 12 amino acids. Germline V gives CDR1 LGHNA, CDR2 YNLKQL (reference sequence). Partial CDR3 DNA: TGTGCCAGCAGCCAAACTGGGGAA. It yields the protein CASSQTGE. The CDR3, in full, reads CASSQTGEEVFF.

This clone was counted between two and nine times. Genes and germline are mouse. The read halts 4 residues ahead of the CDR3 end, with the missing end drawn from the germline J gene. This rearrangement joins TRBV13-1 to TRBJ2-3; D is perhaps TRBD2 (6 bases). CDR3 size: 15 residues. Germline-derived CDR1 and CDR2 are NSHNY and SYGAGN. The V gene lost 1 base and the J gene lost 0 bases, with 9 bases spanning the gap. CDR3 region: CASSDLGPSAETLYF. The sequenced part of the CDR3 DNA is TGTGCCAGCAGTGATCTGGGGCCTAGTGCAGAA.

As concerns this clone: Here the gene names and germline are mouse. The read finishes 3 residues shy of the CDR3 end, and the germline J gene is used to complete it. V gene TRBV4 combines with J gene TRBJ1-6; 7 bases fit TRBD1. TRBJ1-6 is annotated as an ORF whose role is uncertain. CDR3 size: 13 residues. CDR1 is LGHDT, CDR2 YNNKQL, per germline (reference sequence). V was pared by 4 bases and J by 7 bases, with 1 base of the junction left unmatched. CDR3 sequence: CASSLTGNSPLYF. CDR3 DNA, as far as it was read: TGTGCCAGCAGCTTGACAGGGAATTCGCCC.

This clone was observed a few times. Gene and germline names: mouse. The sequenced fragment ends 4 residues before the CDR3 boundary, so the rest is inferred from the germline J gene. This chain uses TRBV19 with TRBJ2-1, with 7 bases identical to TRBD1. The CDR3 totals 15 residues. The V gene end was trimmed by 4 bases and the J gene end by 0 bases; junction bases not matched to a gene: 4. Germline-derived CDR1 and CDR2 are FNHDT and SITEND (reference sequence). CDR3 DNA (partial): TGTGCCAGCAGTCGGGGACAGAGTAACTATGCT. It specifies CASSRGQSNYA. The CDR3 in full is CASSRGQSNYAEQFF.

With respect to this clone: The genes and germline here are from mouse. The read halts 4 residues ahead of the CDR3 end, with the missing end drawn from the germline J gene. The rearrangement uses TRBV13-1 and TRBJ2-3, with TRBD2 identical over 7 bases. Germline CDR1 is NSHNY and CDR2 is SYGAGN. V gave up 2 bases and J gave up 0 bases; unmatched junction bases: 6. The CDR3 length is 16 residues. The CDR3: CASSEWGETSAETLYF. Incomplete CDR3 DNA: TGTGCCAGCAGTGAATGGGGGGAAACTAGTGCAGAA.

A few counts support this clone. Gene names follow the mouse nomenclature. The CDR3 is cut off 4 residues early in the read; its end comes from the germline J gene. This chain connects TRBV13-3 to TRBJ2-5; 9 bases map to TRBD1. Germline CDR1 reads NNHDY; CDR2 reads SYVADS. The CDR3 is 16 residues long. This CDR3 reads CASSPGQGWWEDTQYF. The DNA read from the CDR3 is TGTGCCAGCAGTCCCGGACAGGGGTGGTGGGAAGAC.

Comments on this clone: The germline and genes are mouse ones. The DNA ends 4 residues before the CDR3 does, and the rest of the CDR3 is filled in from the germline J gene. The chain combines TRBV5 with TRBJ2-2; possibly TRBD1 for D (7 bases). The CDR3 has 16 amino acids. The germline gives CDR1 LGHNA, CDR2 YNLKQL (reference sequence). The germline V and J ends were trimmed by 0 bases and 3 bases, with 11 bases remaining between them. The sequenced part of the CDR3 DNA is TGTGCCAGCAGCCAAGATTCCAGGGGGGACACCGGG. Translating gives CASSQDSRGDTG. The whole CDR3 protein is CASSQDSRGDTGQLYF.

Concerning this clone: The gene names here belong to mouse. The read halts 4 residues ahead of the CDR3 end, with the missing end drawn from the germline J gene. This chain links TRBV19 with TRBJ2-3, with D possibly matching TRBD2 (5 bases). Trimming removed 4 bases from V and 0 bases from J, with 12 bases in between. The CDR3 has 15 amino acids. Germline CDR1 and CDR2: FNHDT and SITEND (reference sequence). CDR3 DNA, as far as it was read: TGTGCCAGCAGTCCCCGGACTTTTAGTGCAGAA. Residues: CASSPRTFSAE. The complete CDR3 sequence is CASSPRTFSAETLYF.

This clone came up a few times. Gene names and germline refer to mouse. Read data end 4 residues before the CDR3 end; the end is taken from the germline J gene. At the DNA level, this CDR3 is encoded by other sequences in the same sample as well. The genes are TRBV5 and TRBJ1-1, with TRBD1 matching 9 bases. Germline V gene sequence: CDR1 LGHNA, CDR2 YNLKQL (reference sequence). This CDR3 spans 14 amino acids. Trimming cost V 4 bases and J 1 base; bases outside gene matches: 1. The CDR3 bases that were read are TGTGCCAGCAGCCGACAGGGGGGAAACACA. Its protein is CASSRQGGNT. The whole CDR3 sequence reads CASSRQGGNTEVFF.